This TCR beta chain was retrieved from a study of blood T cell repertoires in COVID-19. Trimming left V 3 bases short and J 3 bases short, with 17 bases between. This CDR3 contains 16 residues. Germline V gives CDR1 LNHDA, CDR2 SQIVND (reference sequence). Methods used by the authors: Estimated nucleated cell counts came from reference gene primer amplification. The assay was immunoSEQ multiplex PCR, and TCRdb's table has in-frame clones only and misses some. V and J calls and clone size are those listed in that table; D and trimming were worked out from the DNA. The table lists over 100,000 clones, over 60% of them singletons.

V and J are TRBV19 and TRBJ1-2; tentative D call: TRBD1 (5 bases). Sequencing input: peripheral blood. The sequence was obtained from a woman aged 70-85 years with acute or convalescent COVID-19. The CDR3 here is CASSMTDTRGDYGYTF. DNA of the CDR3: TGTGCCAGTAGTATGACAGACACTCGAGGAGACTATGGCTACACCTTC.